The 7 T cell receptor beta chains below come from one sample, sequenced in a study of CD8 T cells in Susac syndrome. Random hexamers were used to reverse transcribe an amount of roughly 0.45 to 1 ug RNA. MiXCR, applied by TCRdb to the immunoSEQ multiplex PCR reads, yields one record per CDR3 protein. This table holds 150,000 to 200,000 distinct CDR3 sequences, approximately 95% found once. The sequenced material came from CD8+ T cells from PBMCs. These receptors all come from a human donor with Susac syndrome.

The rearrangement links TRBV27 to TRBJ1-1; no clear D gene. CDR1 is MNHEY and CDR2 is SMNVEV in the germline V gene (reference sequence). Trimming took off 3 bases at V and 1 base at J, with 12 bases between the two ends. There are 15 residues in the CDR3. The CDR3 loop reads CASSLTSPGNTEAFF. The CDR3 nucleotides read TGTGCCAGCAGTTTGACCTCTCCAGGGAACACTGAAGCTTTCTTT.

The CDR3 DNA sequence: TGTGCCAGCAGGCCGATCCTACACCCGAACACCGGGGAGCTGTTTTTT. Encoded protein: CASRPILHPNTGELFF. The chain employs TRBV28 and TRBJ2-2; no clear D. V lost 6 bases and J 0 bases, leaving 14 bases between the germline ends. CDR1 MDHEN and CDR2 SYDVKM come from the germline V gene. The length of the CDR3 is 16 residues. The entire variable domain, with the rest obtained from reference TRBV28 and TRBJ2-2, is as follows: DVKVTQSSRYLVKRTGEKVFLECVQDMDHENMFWYRQDPGLGLRLIYFSYDVKMKEKGDIPEGYSVSREKKERFSLILESASTNQTSMYLCASRPILHPNTGELFFGEGSRLTVL.

The V gene is TRBV7-8, the J gene TRBJ2-3; 7 bases align to TRBD1. The V gene end was trimmed by 5 bases and the J gene end by 5 bases; junction bases not matched to a gene: 10. The CDR3 loop spans 15 amino acids. Germline-derived CDR1 and CDR2 are SGHVS and FQNEAQ. The DNA of the CDR3 is TGTGCCAGCAGCCCAGTCGACAGGGCTGGAGATACGCAGTATTTT. This encodes CASSPVDRAGDTQYF.

The chain carries TRBV7-2 and TRBJ2-7; a possible D gene is TRBD1 (6 bases). Trimming pared 1 base from V and 3 bases from J, leaving 22 bases between. Germline CDR1 SGHTA, CDR2 FQGNSA. This CDR3 is built from 18 residues. Written as DNA, the CDR3 is TGTGCCAGCAGCTTAGTTTCCCCCACAGGGAGTCTTCTCTACGAGCAGTACTTC. Its protein product is CASSLVSPTGSLLYEQYF.

J is TRBJ2-1 and V is TRBV18, with 13 bases aligning to TRBD2. Germline trimming cut 2 bases from V and 10 bases from J; bases unmatched to any gene: 8. Per the germline V gene, CDR1 is KGHSH and CDR2 is LQKENI. The CDR3 loop spans 16 amino acids. CDR3 nucleotides: TGTGCCAGCTCACCAGGGACTAGCGGGATCTTGGAAGAGCAGTTCTTC. This translates into CASSPGTSGILEEQFF.

The rearrangement uses TRBV20-1 and TRBJ2-7; 11 nucleotides match TRBD1. The germline V gene encodes CDR1 DFQATT and CDR2 SNEGSKA (reference sequence). V lost 0 bases to trimming and J lost 7 bases; unmatched junction nucleotides: 8. The CDR3 spans 15 residues. The CDR3 region is CSARDLGQGASEQYF. CDR3 bases: TGCAGTGCTAGAGATCTAGGACAGGGGGCGTCTGAGCAGTACTTC.

The chain has TRBV4-1 and TRBJ1-5; D is uncertain. V was cut by 4 bases and J by 3 bases, with 10 bases left in between. Looked up from germline, CDR1 is MGHRA and CDR2 is YSYEKL. This CDR3 is 14 amino acids long. The CDR3 loop is CASSRFLPNQPQHF. For the CDR3, the DNA is TGCGCCAGCAGCCGCTTCCTGCCCAATCAGCCCCAGCATTTT.